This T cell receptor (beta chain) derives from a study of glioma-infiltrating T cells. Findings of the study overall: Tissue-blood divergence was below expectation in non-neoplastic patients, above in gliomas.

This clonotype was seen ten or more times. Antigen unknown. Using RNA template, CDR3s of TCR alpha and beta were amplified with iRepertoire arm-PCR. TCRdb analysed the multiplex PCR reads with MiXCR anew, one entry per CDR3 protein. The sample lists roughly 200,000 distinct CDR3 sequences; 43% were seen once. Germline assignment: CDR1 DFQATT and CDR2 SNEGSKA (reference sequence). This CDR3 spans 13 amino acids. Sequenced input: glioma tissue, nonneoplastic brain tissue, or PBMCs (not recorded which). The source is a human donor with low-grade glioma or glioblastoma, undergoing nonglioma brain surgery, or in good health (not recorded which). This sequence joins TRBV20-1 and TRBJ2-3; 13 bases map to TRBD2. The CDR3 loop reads CSTSGRAGDTQYF. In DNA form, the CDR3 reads TGCAGCACTAGCGGGAGGGCAGGAGATACGCAGTATTTT.